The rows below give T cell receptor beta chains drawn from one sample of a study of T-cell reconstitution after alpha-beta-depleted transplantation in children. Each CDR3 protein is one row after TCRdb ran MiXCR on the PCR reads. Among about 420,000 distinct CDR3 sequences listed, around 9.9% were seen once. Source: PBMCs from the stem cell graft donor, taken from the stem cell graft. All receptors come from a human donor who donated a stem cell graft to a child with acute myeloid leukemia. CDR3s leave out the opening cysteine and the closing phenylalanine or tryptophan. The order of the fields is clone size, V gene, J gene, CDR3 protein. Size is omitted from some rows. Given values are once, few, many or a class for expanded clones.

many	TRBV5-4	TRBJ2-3	ASSRASTDTQY
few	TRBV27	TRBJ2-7	ASKVRDTNSYEQY
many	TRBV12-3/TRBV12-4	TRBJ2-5	ASSLRETQETQY
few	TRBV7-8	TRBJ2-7	ASSLASPFPGLNLKSYEQY
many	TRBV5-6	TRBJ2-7	ASSLGRHYEQY
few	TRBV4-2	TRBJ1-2	ASSQEFRDYGYT
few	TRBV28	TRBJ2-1	ASSFYRGGDNEQF
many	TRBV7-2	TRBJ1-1	ASTYGTENTEAF
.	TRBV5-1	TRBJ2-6	ASSSGQAGFAGANVLT
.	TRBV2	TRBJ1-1	ASRADGLNTEAF
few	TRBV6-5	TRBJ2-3	ASSYSGQGSLLDTQY
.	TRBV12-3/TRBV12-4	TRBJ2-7	ASSSALYEQY
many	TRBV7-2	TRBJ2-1	ASSVPRTSGGAEQF
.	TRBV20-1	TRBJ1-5	SAEEGGWDQPQH